This entry is about one T cell receptor (beta chain). Its antigen is not known. This table comes from immunoSEQ multiplex PCR, and its TCRdb copy is limited to in-frame clones, with some not included. The profile covers some 150,000 clones, with approximately 87% appearing a single time and under 30% taken by the ten largest. The sample is drawn from a study of radiation and T cells in renal cell carcinoma. Study results and caveats: From baseline, blood top tumor clonotypes peaked at 2 weeks post-radiation.

The germline V gene encodes CDR1 SGHAT and CDR2 FQNNGV. Trimming took 5 bases from V and 6 from J, leaving 8 bases between them. This CDR3 contains 11 residues. Time point: baseline pretreatment blood. The treatment denotes: 15 Gy SBRT to primary tumor, nephrectomy 4 weeks later. Radiation-treated patients gave blood at baseline, week 2 and week 4. Clear cell pathology was present in this patient's renal cell carcinoma. The sequences come from blood, collected from a patient whose treatment included radiotherapy and nephrectomy. The TCR comes from a woman aged 50 to 65 with renal cell carcinoma. The rearrangement uses TRBV11-2 and TRBJ2-7; D unclear. The DNA of the CDR3 is TGTGCCAGCAGCCCTTCGATCGAGCAGTACTTC. This sequence encodes CASSPSIEQYF.